Here is one T cell receptor beta chain with its context. The target antigen is unknown. The sample originates from a study of post-analysis software for immune sequencing data. As for the study in general: Included courses were relapsing-remitting and secondary progressive multiple sclerosis; progressive-relapsing multiple sclerosis was also included. Study-level points and caveats: Strong same-batch co-clustering of samples appeared with F measure clustering. Patients had higher frequencies than controls of about five TRBV segments, including TRBV5-6, TRBV5-1 and TRBV20-1. Patients with multiple sclerosis recorded significantly lower normalized Chao1 diversity than controls, the study found.

Carried by the TCR beta cDNA libraries were unique molecular identifiers. Input populations of roughly 0.85 to 11 million T cells gave rise to 500,000 or so cDNA molecules. In TCRdb, the PCR reads were re-called with MiXCR into one record per CDR3 protein. The table shows hundreds of thousands of distinct CDR3 sequences, with around 40% occurring only once. CDR1 and CDR2 (germline): SGHTA, FQGNSA. The CDR3 length is 14 residues. The V and J ends lost 1 base and 7 bases respectively, with 11 bases between them. The genes are TRBV7-2 and TRBJ2-1; D not certain. Sequences were obtained from blood. The TCR was taken from a girl aged 10 to 17 with multiple sclerosis. CDR3: CASSLVLTSNEQFF. The CDR3 coding sequence is TGTGCCAGCAGCTTAGTGCTGACCTCTAATGAGCAGTTCTTC.